These T cell receptor beta chains were read from a single sample in a study of shared clonotypes between healthy human individuals. Sequenced by immunoSEQ multiplex PCR; TCRdb stores in-frame clones only, minus some. The sample contains more than 2 million clones, roughly 95% of which appear only once. Material for sequencing was naive CD4+ T cells sorted from blood. These receptors came from a man between 18 and 29 years old in good health. CDR3s leave out the opening cysteine and the closing phenylalanine or tryptophan.

v_call	j_call	cdr3_aa
TRBV5-6	TRBJ2-5	ASSSPGLAGGRSQETQY
TRBV11-3	TRBJ2-1	ASSQGLGMGNEQF
TRBV6-5	TRBJ2-6	ASSRVISGANVLT
TRBV7-9	TRBJ2-5	ASSLGERQETQY
TRBV25-1	TRBJ2-3	ASRDGGPWTTQY
TRBV29-1	TRBJ1-5	SVGVGTFDQPQH
TRBV10-2	TRBJ1-1	ASKGRGNTEAF
TRBV18	TRBJ1-1	ASSPDGGTEAF
TRBV5-1	TRBJ2-2	ASMRGNTGELF
TRBV5-1	TRBJ2-1	ASSPGQPSSYNEQF
TRBV6-1	TRBJ1-1	ASRQDRVNTEAF
TRBV30	TRBJ2-5	AWSGGSGETQY
TRBV4-3	TRBJ1-6	ASSQGFYNSPLH
TRBV6-1	TRBJ1-4	ASSEGGLDNEKLF
TRBV7-8	TRBJ1-5	ASSLEAQAPQPQH
TRBV18	TRBJ1-1	ASSRDTDGTEAF
TRBV10-3	TRBJ1-5	AISESRINQPQH
TRBV27	TRBJ2-6	ASSRVTGANVLT
TRBV30	TRBJ1-2	AWSVTGINYGYT
TRBV6-6	TRBJ2-1	ASSFARQGDNEQF
TRBV27	TRBJ2-7	ASSPRLAGYEQY
TRBV18	TRBJ1-5	ASSPGLEDQPQH
TRBV28	TRBJ1-2	ASSLLGTVSNYGYT
TRBV30	TRBJ1-6	AWIRGKGSPLH
TRBV5-1	TRBJ2-5	ASSLVTGVAETQY
TRBV11-2	TRBJ2-1	ASSPGGTGGEYNEQF
TRBV6-6	TRBJ2-7	ASRNDRAEQY
TRBV4-3	TRBJ2-7	ASSRSSGSIYEQY
TRBV19	TRBJ2-2	ASRSLAGDTGELF
TRBV6-1	TRBJ2-7	ASKWSADRSHEQY
TRBV5-6	TRBJ1-3	ASRPRGGSSGNTIY
TRBV5-1	TRBJ2-3	ASSIRDPLKVDTQY
TRBV19	TRBJ2-2	ASTIDGASSGELF
TRBV30	TRBJ1-5	AWSVSSSNQPQH
TRBV19	TRBJ2-2	ATDRGPYPGELF
TRBV5-6	TRBJ1-3	ASSLDASSGNTIY